The sequence of this T cell receptor (beta chain) was determined in a study of T cell changes during pregnancy in multiple sclerosis. In its sample, this clone was seen once. The CDR3 has 13 amino acids. Trimming stripped 8 bases from V and 8 bases from J, with 16 bases between. Germline V gives CDR1 MNHEY, CDR2 SVGAGI. Using immunoSEQ multiplex PCR, the repertoire was profiled, and TCRdb retains in-frame clones only, with some absent. Seen here are around 67,000 clones, about 90% observed once, and the top ten hold more than 8%. The material sequenced was peripheral blood, taken after pregnancy. The TCR sequence derives from a female donor in good health, enrolled as a control in a pregnancy study. The chain uses TRBV6-5 and TRBJ2-1; D is possibly TRBD2 (5 bases). As DNA, the CDR3 is TGTGCCAGCCTGCGGGCCCTAAGCGATGAGCAGTTCTTC. Translated, it gives CASLRALSDEQFF.